The T cell receptor (beta chain) described here comes from a study of blood T cell repertoires in COVID-19. Original handling: From reference gene primer amplification, estimates of nucleated cell counts were derived. TCRdb's copy holds only in-frame clones and misses some; the assay was immunoSEQ multiplex PCR. The DNA gave D and trimming, while V, J and clone size come from that table. The sample lists nearly 400,000 clones, roughly 90% occurring once. Those enrolled, adults aged 18 to 89 years, came from roughly 22 US areas. Among Cohort 3 donors, those recovered had two negative PCRs, clearance, or symptom resolution. Sequencing used PBMCs or T cells enriched from blood (not recorded which). This sequence was found in a woman in her 30s who had recovered from COVID-19.

CDR3 loop: CASRWQIDSNQPQHF. Written as DNA, the CDR3 is TGTGCCAGCAGGTGGCAGATTGATAGCAATCAGCCCCAGCATTTT. The chain is built from TRBV2 and TRBJ1-5; the D is unclear. Germline CDR1 and CDR2: SNHLY and FYNNEI. The ends were cut back, 6 bases at V and 0 bases at J, with 12 bases in the middle. The CDR3 has 15 residues.